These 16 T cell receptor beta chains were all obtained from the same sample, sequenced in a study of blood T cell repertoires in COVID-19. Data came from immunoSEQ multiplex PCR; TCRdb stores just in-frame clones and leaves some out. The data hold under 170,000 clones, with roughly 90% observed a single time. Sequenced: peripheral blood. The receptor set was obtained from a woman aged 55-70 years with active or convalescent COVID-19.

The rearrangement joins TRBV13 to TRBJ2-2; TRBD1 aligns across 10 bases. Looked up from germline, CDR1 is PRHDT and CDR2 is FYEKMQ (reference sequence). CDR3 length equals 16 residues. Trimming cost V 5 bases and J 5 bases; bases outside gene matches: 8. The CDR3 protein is CASSPTRDRGTGELFF. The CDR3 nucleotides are TGTGCCAGCAGCCCGACCCGGGACAGGGGTACCGGGGAGCTGTTTTTT.

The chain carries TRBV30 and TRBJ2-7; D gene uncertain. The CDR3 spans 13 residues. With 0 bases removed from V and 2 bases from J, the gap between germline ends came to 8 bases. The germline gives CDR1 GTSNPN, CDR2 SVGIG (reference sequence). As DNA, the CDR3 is TGTGCCTGGAGTGTCGCCGCTACCTACGAGCAGTACTTC. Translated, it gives CAWSVAATYEQYF.

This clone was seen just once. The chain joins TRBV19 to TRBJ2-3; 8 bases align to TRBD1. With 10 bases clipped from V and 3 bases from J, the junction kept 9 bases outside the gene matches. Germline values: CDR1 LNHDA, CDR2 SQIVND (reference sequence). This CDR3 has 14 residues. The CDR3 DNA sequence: TGTGCCACCTCACGGCAGGGGGCTACAGATACGCAGTATTTT. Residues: CATSRQGATDTQYF.

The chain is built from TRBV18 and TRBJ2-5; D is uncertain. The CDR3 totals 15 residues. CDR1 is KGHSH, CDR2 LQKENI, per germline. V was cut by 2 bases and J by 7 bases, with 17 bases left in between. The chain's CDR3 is CASSPTRQVLGTQYF. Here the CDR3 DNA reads TGTGCCAGCTCACCAACACGGCAGGTCTTAGGGACCCAGTACTTC. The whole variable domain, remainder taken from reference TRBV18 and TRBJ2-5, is NAGVMQNPRHLVRRRGQEARLRCSPMKGHSHVYWYRQLPEEGLKFMVYLQKENIIDESGMPKERFSAEFPKEGPSILRIQQVVRGDSAAYFCASSPTRQVLGTQYFGPGTRLLVL.

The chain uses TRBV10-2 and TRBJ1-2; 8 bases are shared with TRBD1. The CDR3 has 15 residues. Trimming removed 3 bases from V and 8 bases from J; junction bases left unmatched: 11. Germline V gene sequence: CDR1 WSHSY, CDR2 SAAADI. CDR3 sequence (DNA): TGCGCCAGCAGTGAAGTTTCGTCAGGGGGCCAAGGCTACACCTTC. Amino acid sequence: CASSEVSSGGQGYTF.

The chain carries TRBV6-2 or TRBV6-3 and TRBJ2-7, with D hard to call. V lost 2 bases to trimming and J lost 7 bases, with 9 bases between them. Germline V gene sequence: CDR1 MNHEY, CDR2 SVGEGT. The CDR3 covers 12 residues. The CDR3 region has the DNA TGTGCCAGCAGTTACGGGCAGACAGAGCAGTACTTC. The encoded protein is CASSYGQTEQYF.

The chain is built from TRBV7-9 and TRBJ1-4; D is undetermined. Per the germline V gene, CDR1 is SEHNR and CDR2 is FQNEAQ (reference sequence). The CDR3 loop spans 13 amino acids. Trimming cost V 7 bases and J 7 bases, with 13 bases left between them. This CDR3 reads CASTLNAGEKLFF. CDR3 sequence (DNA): TGTGCCAGCACCCTCAACGCGGGTGAAAAACTGTTTTTT.

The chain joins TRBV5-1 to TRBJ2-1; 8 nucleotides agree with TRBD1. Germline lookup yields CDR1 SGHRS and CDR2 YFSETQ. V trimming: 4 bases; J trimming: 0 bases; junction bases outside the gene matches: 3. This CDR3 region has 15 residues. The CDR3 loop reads CASSHGQGSYNEQFF. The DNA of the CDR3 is TGCGCCAGCAGCCATGGACAGGGCTCCTACAATGAGCAGTTCTTC.

This CDR3 reads CASSPDYQETQYF. In nucleotides, the CDR3 is TGTGCCAGCAGCCCGGACTACCAAGAGACCCAGTACTTC. The chain links TRBV11-3 to TRBJ2-5; possibly TRBD2 for D (5 bases). Germline values: CDR1 SGHNT, CDR2 YENEEA. V lost 5 bases to trimming and J lost 0 bases, with 7 bases between them. This CDR3 comprises 13 residues.

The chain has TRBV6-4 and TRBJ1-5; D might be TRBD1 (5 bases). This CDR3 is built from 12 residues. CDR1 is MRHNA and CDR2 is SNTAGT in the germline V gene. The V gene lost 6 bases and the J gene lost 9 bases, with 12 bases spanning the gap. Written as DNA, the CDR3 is TGTGCCAGCAGGGGGACTGTTGGGCCCCAGCATTTT. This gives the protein CASRGTVGPQHF.

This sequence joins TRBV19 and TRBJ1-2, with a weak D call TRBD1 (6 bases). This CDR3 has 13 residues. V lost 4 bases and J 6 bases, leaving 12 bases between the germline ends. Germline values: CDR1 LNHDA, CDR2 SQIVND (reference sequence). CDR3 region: CASSKTGNNGYTF. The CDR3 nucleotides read TGTGCCAGTAGTAAGACAGGAAATAATGGCTACACCTTC.

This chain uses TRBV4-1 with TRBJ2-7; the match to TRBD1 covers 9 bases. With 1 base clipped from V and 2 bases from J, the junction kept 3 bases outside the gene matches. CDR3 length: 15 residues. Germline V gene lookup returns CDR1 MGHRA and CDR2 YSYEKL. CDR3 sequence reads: CASSQGQGVTYEQYF. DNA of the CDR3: TGCGCCAGCAGCCAAGGACAGGGGGTTACCTACGAGCAGTACTTC.

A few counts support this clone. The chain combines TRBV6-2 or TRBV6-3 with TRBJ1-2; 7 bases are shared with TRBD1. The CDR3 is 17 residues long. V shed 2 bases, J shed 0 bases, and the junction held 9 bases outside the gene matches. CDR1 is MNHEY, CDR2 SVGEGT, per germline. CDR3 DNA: TGTGCCAGCAGTTACGGTACCCGGGACAGTCCTAACTATGGCTACACCTTC. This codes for CASSYGTRDSPNYGYTF.

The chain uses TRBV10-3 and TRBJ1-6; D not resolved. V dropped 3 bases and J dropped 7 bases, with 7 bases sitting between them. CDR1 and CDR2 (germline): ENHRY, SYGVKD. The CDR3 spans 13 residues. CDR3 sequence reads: CAISDLGNSPLHF. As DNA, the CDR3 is TGTGCCATCAGTGATCTCGGGAATTCACCCCTCCACTTT.

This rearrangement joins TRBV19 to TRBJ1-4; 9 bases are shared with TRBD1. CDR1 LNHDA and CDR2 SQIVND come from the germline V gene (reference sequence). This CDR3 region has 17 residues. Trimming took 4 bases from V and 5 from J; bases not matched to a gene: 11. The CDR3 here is CASSSPSGTGKNEKLFF. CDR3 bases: TGTGCCAGTAGTAGCCCCTCCGGGACAGGGAAGAATGAAAAACTGTTTTTT.

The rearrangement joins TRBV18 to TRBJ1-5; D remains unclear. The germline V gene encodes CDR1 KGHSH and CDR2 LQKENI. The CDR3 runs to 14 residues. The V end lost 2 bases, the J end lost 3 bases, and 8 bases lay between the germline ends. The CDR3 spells CASSPWEDNQPQHF. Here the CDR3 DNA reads TGTGCCAGCTCACCATGGGAGGACAATCAGCCCCAGCATTTT.